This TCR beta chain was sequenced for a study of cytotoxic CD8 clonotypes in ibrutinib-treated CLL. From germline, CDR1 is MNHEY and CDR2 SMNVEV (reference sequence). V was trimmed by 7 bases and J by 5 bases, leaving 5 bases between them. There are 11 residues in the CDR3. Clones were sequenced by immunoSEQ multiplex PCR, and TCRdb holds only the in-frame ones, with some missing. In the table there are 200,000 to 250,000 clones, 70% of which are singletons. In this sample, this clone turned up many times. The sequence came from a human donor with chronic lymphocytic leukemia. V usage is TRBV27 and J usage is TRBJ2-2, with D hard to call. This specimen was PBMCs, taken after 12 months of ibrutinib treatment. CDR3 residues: CASKSTGELFF. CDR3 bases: TGTGCCAGCAAATCGACCGGGGAGCTGTTTTTT.